Presented here are 13 T cell receptor beta chains from one specimen sequenced in a study of control samples from healthy donors and cancer patients. TCRdb keeps only in-frame clones here, not all; method: immunoSEQ multiplex PCR. The sample holds 30,000 to 40,000 clones, approximately 93% seen once. Material: PBMCs. These receptors were obtained from a man between 40 and 49 years old with colorectal cancer.

This chain joins TRBV29-1 and TRBJ2-7; maybe TRBD2 (7 bases). This CDR3 is 13 amino acids long. V lost 7 bases and J 4 bases, leaving 17 bases between the germline ends. CDR1 is SQVTM and CDR2 is ANQGSEA in the germline V gene. This CDR3 reads CSATGLGGYEQYF. Here the CDR3 DNA reads TGCAGCGCCACAGGGTTGGGGGGGTACGAGCAGTACTTC.

The rearrangement links TRBV6-1 to TRBJ1-6; the D is unclear. V was pared by 2 bases and J by 5 bases, with 4 bases between. From germline, CDR1 is MNHNS and CDR2 SASEGT. This CDR3 spans 13 amino acids. The DNA for the CDR3 is TGTGCCAGCAGTGAACTCCATAATTCACCCCTCCACTTT. This gives the protein CASSELHNSPLHF.

The J gene is TRBJ1-5, the V gene TRBV5-6, with D hard to call. Looked up from germline, CDR1 is SGHDT and CDR2 is YYEEEE. V was cut by 4 bases and J by 1 base, with 18 bases left in between. This CDR3 comprises 17 residues. The CDR3 nucleotides are TGTGCCAGCAGCAAAGGGCGGGGAGCCCGGAGCAATCAGCCCCAGCATTTT. It specifies CASSKGRGARSNQPQHF.

The gene calls are TRBV9 and TRBJ2-1; 8 nucleotides agree with TRBD2. Unmatched junction bases numbered 5, after V lost 0 bases and J lost 0 bases. The CDR3 sequence is 17 residues long. Germline lookup yields CDR1 SGDLS and CDR2 YYNGEE. The CDR3 sequence is CASSVGWRGVSYNEQFF. CDR3 sequence (DNA): TGTGCCAGCAGCGTAGGATGGCGGGGGGTCTCCTACAATGAGCAGTTCTTC.

This clone was recorded once. This rearrangement joins TRBV5-1 to TRBJ1-6; possibly TRBD1 for D (6 bases). This CDR3 has 16 residues. Trimming stripped 4 bases from V and 2 bases from J, with 13 bases between. Germline V gene sequence: CDR1 SGHRS, CDR2 YFSETQ. CDR3 protein: CASSPTGSTYNSPLHF. CDR3 coding DNA: TGCGCCAGCAGCCCGACAGGTTCCACCTATAATTCACCCCTCCACTTT.

J is TRBJ2-3 and V is TRBV6-6, with a tentative D call TRBD2 (6 bases). This CDR3 is built from 14 residues. Germline loops: CDR1 MNHNY, CDR2 SVGAGI (reference sequence). V was pared by 6 bases and J by 1 base, with 11 bases between. The chain's CDR3 is CASRRDLGTDTQYF. The CDR3 DNA follows: TGTGCCAGCAGGCGGGACTTGGGCACAGATACGCAGTATTTT.

V gene TRBV10-2 combines with J gene TRBJ1-4, with D perhaps matching TRBD1 (5 bases). This CDR3 is 13 amino acids long. Per the germline V gene, CDR1 is WSHSY and CDR2 is SAAADI. Trimming took off 6 bases at V and 6 bases at J, with 11 bases between the two ends. The CDR3 bases are TGCGCCAGCAGGGGGGACGGATATGAAAAACTGTTTTTT. It codes for CASRGDGYEKLFF.

The rearrangement links TRBV6-5 to TRBJ1-1, with 7 bases that match TRBD1. Unmatched junction bases numbered 6, after V lost 0 bases and J lost 5 bases. Germline-derived CDR1 and CDR2 are MNHEY and SVGAGI. This CDR3 spans 15 amino acids. CDR3 coding DNA: TGTGCCAGCAGTTACTCGACAGGGAGAGGGACTGAAGCTTTCTTT. Its translation is CASSYSTGRGTEAFF.

The rearrangement links TRBV30 to TRBJ1-1, with D unresolved. The CDR3 is 13 residues long. V lost 4 bases and J 5 bases, leaving 14 bases between the germline ends. Germline V gives CDR1 GTSNPN, CDR2 SVGIG (reference sequence). The CDR3 nucleotides are TGTGCCTGGATAGGCAGGTCCGGGACTGAAGCTTTCTTT. The encoded protein is CAWIGRSGTEAFF.

The chain uses TRBV4-2 and TRBJ2-5, with a tentative D call TRBD1 (5 bases). Germline CDR1 reads LGHNA; CDR2 reads YNFKEQ. The CDR3 sequence is 14 residues long. Trimming stripped 1 base from V and 4 bases from J, with 10 bases between. The CDR3 spells CASSQVQGRETQYF. In DNA form, the CDR3 reads TGTGCCAGCAGCCAAGTCCAGGGCAGAGAGACCCAGTACTTC.

The CDR3 sequence is CATTRAEEAFF. DNA for the CDR3: TGTGCCACCACCCGGGCGGAAGAAGCTTTCTTT. The rearrangement joins TRBV12-3 or TRBV12-4 to TRBJ1-1; no definite D call. The ends were cut back, 10 bases at V and 8 bases at J, with 14 bases in the middle. The CDR3 has 11 amino acids.

This clone occurred a few times. The chain recombines TRBV18 with TRBJ1-1, with D perhaps matching TRBD1 (6 bases). V was shortened by 2 bases and J by 0 bases, with 7 bases between the two germline ends. CDR1 and CDR2 (germline): KGHSH, LQKENI. CDR3 size: 14 residues. CDR3 sequence: CASSPDRMNTEAFF. CDR3 bases: TGTGCCAGCTCACCAGACAGGATGAACACTGAAGCTTTCTTT.

The rearrangement uses TRBV5-1 and TRBJ2-1, with a tentative D call TRBD2 (5 bases). Per the germline V gene, CDR1 is SGHRS and CDR2 is YFSETQ. This CDR3 spans 15 amino acids. The V and J ends lost 6 bases and 6 bases respectively, with 19 bases between them. As DNA, the CDR3 is TGCGCCAGCACCGAGGCGGGTCCTTCTTTCAATGAGCAGTTCTTC. Its translation: CASTEAGPSFNEQFF.